Listed below are T cell receptor beta chains from one sample, sequenced in a study of neurological immune-mediated disorders. In TCRdb, the 5' RACE reads were re-called with MiXCR into one record per CDR3 protein. Of 65,000 to 75,000 distinct CDR3 sequences in the sample, roughly 4.9% were seen once. Material for sequencing was PBMCs. The receptors originated from a human donor with multiple sclerosis. The donor label of this sample is uncertain. Both conserved end residues are part of each CDR3. Fields, in order: clone size, D gene, J gene, V gene, CDR3 DNA, CDR3 protein. A D gene is named only where the DNA matches it firmly. The size field reads how often the clone was seen (once, few, many) or a class if it is expanded.

clone size: many
D gene: -
J gene: TRBJ2-1
V gene: TRBV5-1
CDR3 DNA: TGCGCCAGCAGCGATGTCTCTGAGGATAATGAGCAGTTCTTC
CDR3 protein: CASSDVSEDNEQFF

clone size: many
D gene: TRBD2
J gene: TRBJ2-3
V gene: TRBV7-7
CDR3 DNA: TGTGCCAGCAGCTTAGGGACTAGCGGGGGGTCCCAGTATTTT
CDR3 protein: CASSLGTSGGSQYF

clone size: many
D gene: -
J gene: TRBJ2-5
V gene: TRBV7-3
CDR3 DNA: TGTGCCAGCAGCTTGCTAGCCTCAGAGACCCAGTACTTC
CDR3 protein: CASSLLASETQYF

clone size: many
D gene: -
J gene: TRBJ2-7
V gene: TRBV5-6
CDR3 DNA: TGTGCCAGCAGATCGGGACGGAGCTCCTACGAGCAGTACTTC
CDR3 protein: CASRSGRSSYEQYF

clone size: many
D gene: TRBD2
J gene: TRBJ2-1
V gene: TRBV20-1
CDR3 DNA: TGCAGTGCTAGAGATTGGCGGGCCGGGGGGTACAATGAGCAGTTCTTC
CDR3 protein: CSARDWRAGGYNEQFF

clone size: many
D gene: -
J gene: TRBJ2-5
V gene: TRBV5-1
CDR3 DNA: TGCGCCAGCAGCAAGGGTCCCCAAGAGACCCAGTACTTC
CDR3 protein: CASSKGPQETQYF

clone size: many
D gene: -
J gene: TRBJ1-5
V gene: TRBV2
CDR3 DNA: TGTGCCAGCAGTGACTGGACGGACAATCAGCCCCAGCATTTT
CDR3 protein: CASSDWTDNQPQHF

clone size: many
D gene: -
J gene: TRBJ1-1
V gene: TRBV5-6
CDR3 DNA: TGTGCCAGCAGCGACCAGGGAGTTACTGAAGCTTTCTTT
CDR3 protein: CASSDQGVTEAFF

clone size: once
D gene: TRBD2
J gene: TRBJ2-1
V gene: TRBV20-1
CDR3 DNA: TGCAGTGCCGAAGCGGGGGGGCTTTACAATGAGCAGTTCTTC
CDR3 protein: CSAEAGGLYNEQFF

clone size: many
D gene: -
J gene: TRBJ2-5
V gene: TRBV20-1
CDR3 DNA: TGCAGTGCTCGCAGGGGGGGGTCGGAGACCCAGTACTTC
CDR3 protein: CSARRGGSETQYF

clone size: many
D gene: TRBD1
J gene: TRBJ1-1
V gene: TRBV9
CDR3 DNA: TGTGCCAGCAGCATCGGACAGGGGGAGACTGAAGCTTTCTTT
CDR3 protein: CASSIGQGETEAFF

clone size: many
D gene: -
J gene: TRBJ1-1
V gene: TRBV6-5
CDR3 DNA: TGTGCCAGCAGCAAAGGGACGATAGAAGCTTTCTTT
CDR3 protein: CASSKGTIEAFF

clone size: few
D gene: -
J gene: TRBJ2-7
V gene: TRBV20-1
CDR3 DNA: TGCAGTGCTAGAGATGGAGGGACAACCTACGAGCAGTACTTC
CDR3 protein: CSARDGGTTYEQYF

clone size: many
D gene: TRBD1
J gene: TRBJ1-2
V gene: TRBV4-1
CDR3 DNA: TGCGCCAGCAGCCAGCCGGGACAGGGAGTCCATGGCTACACCTTC
CDR3 protein: CASSQPGQGVHGYTF